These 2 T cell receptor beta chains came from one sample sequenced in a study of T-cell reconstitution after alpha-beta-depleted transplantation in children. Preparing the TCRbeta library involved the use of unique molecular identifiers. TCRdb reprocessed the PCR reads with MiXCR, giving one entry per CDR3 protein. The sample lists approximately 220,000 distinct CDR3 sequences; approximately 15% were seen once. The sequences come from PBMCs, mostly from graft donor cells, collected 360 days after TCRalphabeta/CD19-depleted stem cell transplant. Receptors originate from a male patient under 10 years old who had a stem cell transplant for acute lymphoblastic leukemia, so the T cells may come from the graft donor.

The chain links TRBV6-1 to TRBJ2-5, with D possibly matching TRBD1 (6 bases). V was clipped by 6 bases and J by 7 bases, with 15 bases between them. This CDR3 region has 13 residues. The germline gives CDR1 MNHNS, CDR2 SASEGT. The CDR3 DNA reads TGTGCCAGCAGGGGGACAATCGGGGTGACCCAGTACTTC. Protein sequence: CASRGTIGVTQYF.

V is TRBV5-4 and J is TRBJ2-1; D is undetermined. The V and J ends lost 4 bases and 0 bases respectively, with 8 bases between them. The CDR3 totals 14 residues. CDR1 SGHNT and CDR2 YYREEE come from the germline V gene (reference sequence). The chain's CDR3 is CASSPEASYNEQFF. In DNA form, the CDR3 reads TGTGCCAGCAGCCCCGAGGCCTCCTACAATGAGCAGTTCTTC.